The rows below give T cell receptor beta chains drawn from one sample of a study of blood T cells in healthy people across ages. TCRdb re-called the 5' RACE reads through MiXCR, storing one row per CDR3 protein. The data show 600,000 or so distinct CDR3 sequences, under 25% seen once. The source material was blood. These receptor sequences come from a man in his sixties or seventies in good health. The CDR3 runs from the conserved cysteine through the conserved F or W. The D gene is left open where the match is weak. Clone size is given for some rows only: seen once, a few or many times, or a class if the clone is expanded.

CDR3aa: CASSEAVPEQFF; CDR3nt: TGTGCCAGCAGTGAGGCGGTACCAGAGCAGTTCTTC; abundance: NA; v_gene: TRBV2; j_gene: TRBJ2-1; d_gene: NA
CDR3aa: CASSAMGLTGGNTQYF; CDR3nt: TGTGCCAGTAGCGCAATGGGACTAACCGGGGGAAATACGCAGTATTTT; abundance: few; v_gene: TRBV9; j_gene: TRBJ2-3; d_gene: TRBD2
CDR3aa: CASSVGDYHYEQYF; CDR3nt: TGTGCCAGCAGCGTAGGGGACTACCACTACGAGCAGTACTTC; abundance: NA; v_gene: TRBV9; j_gene: TRBJ2-7; d_gene: TRBD2
CDR3aa: CASSERRGVSYEQYF; CDR3nt: TGTGCCAGCAGTGAACGGAGGGGTGTTTCGTACGAGCAGTACTTC; abundance: NA; v_gene: TRBV25-1; j_gene: TRBJ2-7; d_gene: NA
CDR3aa: CASSGGPRKMNTEAFF; CDR3nt: TGCGCCAGCAGTGGGGGACCGAGAAAGATGAACACTGAAGCTTTCTTT; abundance: NA; v_gene: TRBV23-1; j_gene: TRBJ1-1; d_gene: NA
CDR3aa: CASSLEAKGYGYTF; CDR3nt: TGCGCCAGCAGCTTGGAGGCCAAAGGCTATGGCTACACCTTC; abundance: NA; v_gene: TRBV5-1; j_gene: TRBJ1-2; d_gene: NA
CDR3aa: CASSQKRENEQFF; CDR3nt: TGTGCCAGCAGCCAAAAGCGGGAGAATGAGCAGTTCTTC; abundance: few; v_gene: TRBV3-1; j_gene: TRBJ2-1; d_gene: TRBD2
CDR3aa: CASSQEGGRAYNEQFF; CDR3nt: TGCGCCAGCAGCCAAGAGGGCGGGAGGGCCTACAATGAGCAGTTCTTC; abundance: NA; v_gene: TRBV4-1; j_gene: TRBJ2-1; d_gene: TRBD2
CDR3aa: CSVERTGKNEQYF; CDR3nt: TGCAGCGTTGAGAGGACAGGGAAGAACGAGCAGTACTTC; abundance: NA; v_gene: TRBV29-1; j_gene: TRBJ2-7; d_gene: TRBD1
CDR3aa: CASSLKRDRRGETQYF; CDR3nt: TGCGCCAGCAGTCTAAAGCGGGACAGGCGGGGAGAGACCCAGTACTTC; abundance: NA; v_gene: TRBV23-1; j_gene: TRBJ2-5; d_gene: NA
CDR3aa: CASSYGLAGSSYEQYF; CDR3nt: TGTGCCAGCAGCTATGGACTAGCGGGGAGCTCCTACGAGCAGTACTTC; abundance: few; v_gene: TRBV7-2; j_gene: TRBJ2-7; d_gene: TRBD2
CDR3aa: CASSQYSGNTIYF; CDR3nt: TGTGCCAGCAGCCAGTACTCTGGAAACACCATATATTTT; abundance: NA; v_gene: TRBV14; j_gene: TRBJ1-3; d_gene: NA
CDR3aa: CASSLRRTGVTEAFF; CDR3nt: TGTGCCAGCAGCTTGCGTAGGACAGGTGTGACTGAAGCTTTCTTT; abundance: NA; v_gene: TRBV5-6; j_gene: TRBJ1-1; d_gene: TRBD1
CDR3aa: CSVGGRASGRGEDTQYF; CDR3nt: TGCAGCGTTGGGGGGCGGGCTAGCGGGAGAGGAGAAGATACGCAGTATTTT; abundance: few; v_gene: TRBV29-1; j_gene: TRBJ2-3; d_gene: TRBD2
CDR3aa: CASSYSILADPYEQYF; CDR3nt: TGTGCCAGCAGTTACTCGATCCTAGCGGACCCCTACGAGCAGTACTTC; abundance: few; v_gene: TRBV6-5; j_gene: TRBJ2-7; d_gene: TRBD2
CDR3aa: CASSSQARRAADTQYF; CDR3nt: TGTGCCAGCAGTTCCCAAGCGCGAAGGGCCGCAGATACGCAGTATTTT; abundance: many; v_gene: TRBV28; j_gene: TRBJ2-3; d_gene: NA
CDR3aa: CASSLRSRETQYF; CDR3nt: TGTGCCAGCAGCCTCCGGAGCCGGGAGACCCAGTACTTC; abundance: few; v_gene: TRBV3-1; j_gene: TRBJ2-5; d_gene: NA
CDR3aa: CTSGPGGTYEQYF; CDR3nt: TGCACTAGCGGCCCAGGAGGGACCTACGAGCAGTACTTC; abundance: few; v_gene: TRBV21-1; j_gene: TRBJ2-7; d_gene: NA
CDR3aa: CASSRGGDSGYTF; CDR3nt: TGTGCCAGCAGCCGGGGGGGAGATTCAGGCTACACCTTC; abundance: NA; v_gene: TRBV25-1; j_gene: TRBJ1-2; d_gene: NA
CDR3aa: CASSQEYSTSGSYEQYF; CDR3nt: TGTGCCAGCAGCCAAGAATATTCGACTAGCGGGAGTTACGAGCAGTACTTC; abundance: NA; v_gene: TRBV3-1; j_gene: TRBJ2-7; d_gene: TRBD2
CDR3aa: CSARGPLGNEQFF; CDR3nt: TGCAGTGCTAGAGGCCCCCTAGGCAATGAGCAGTTCTTC; abundance: many; v_gene: TRBV20-1; j_gene: TRBJ2-1; d_gene: NA
CDR3aa: CASRLGADYGYTF; CDR3nt: TGTGCCAGCAGACTAGGGGCAGACTATGGCTACACCTTC; abundance: NA; v_gene: TRBV6-5; j_gene: TRBJ1-2; d_gene: NA
CDR3aa: CSVRSSGYNEQFF; CDR3nt: TGCAGCGTTCGGTCTAGCGGTTACAATGAGCAGTTCTTC; abundance: NA; v_gene: TRBV29-1; j_gene: TRBJ2-1; d_gene: TRBD2
CDR3aa: CASSWTGSGDTQYF; CDR3nt: TGTGCCAGCAGTTGGACAGGGAGTGGAGATACGCAGTATTTT; abundance: NA; v_gene: TRBV2; j_gene: TRBJ2-3; d_gene: TRBD1
CDR3aa: CASSLAPGGGEQFF; CDR3nt: TGTGCCAGCAGCTTAGCCCCAGGGGGTGGGGAGCAGTTCTTC; abundance: NA; v_gene: TRBV7-2; j_gene: TRBJ2-1; d_gene: TRBD1
CDR3aa: CASSEAESNYGYTF; CDR3nt: TGTGCCAGCAGTGAAGCCGAATCAAACTATGGCTACACCTTC; abundance: NA; v_gene: TRBV6-1; j_gene: TRBJ1-2; d_gene: NA
CDR3aa: CASSYWTPGAGANVLTF; CDR3nt: TGTGCCAGCAGTTACTGGACCCCAGGGGCTGGGGCCAACGTCCTGACTTTC; abundance: NA; v_gene: TRBV6-6; j_gene: TRBJ2-6; d_gene: NA
CDR3aa: CASSIFSYEQYF; CDR3nt: TGTGCCAGCAGCATCTTCTCCTACGAGCAGTACTTC; abundance: NA; v_gene: TRBV7-8; j_gene: TRBJ2-7; d_gene: NA
CDR3aa: CASSRRRETEKLFF; CDR3nt: TGCGCCAGCAGCCGCCGACGTGAGACCGAAAAACTGTTTTTT; abundance: many; v_gene: TRBV4-1; j_gene: TRBJ1-4; d_gene: NA
CDR3aa: CSATSGSTKETQYF; CDR3nt: TGCAGTGCAACTAGCGGCAGTACCAAAGAGACCCAGTACTTC; abundance: NA; v_gene: TRBV20-1; j_gene: TRBJ2-5; d_gene: TRBD2
CDR3aa: CASSPSTASSYEQYF; CDR3nt: TGTGCTAGCAGCCCTTCGACAGCGAGCTCCTACGAGCAGTACTTC; abundance: NA; v_gene: TRBV7-7; j_gene: TRBJ2-7; d_gene: NA
CDR3aa: CASSMSVNTETFF; CDR3nt: TGTGCCAGTAGTATGAGTGTGAACACTGAAACTTTCTTT; abundance: NA; v_gene: TRBV19; j_gene: TRBJ1-1; d_gene: NA
CDR3aa: CSASGGENEKLFF; CDR3nt: TGCAGTGCTAGCGGGGGCGAAAATGAAAAACTGTTTTTT; abundance: few; v_gene: TRBV20-1; j_gene: TRBJ1-4; d_gene: NA
CDR3aa: CSASQGARTYEQYF; CDR3nt: TGCAGTGCTAGCCAGGGGGCGAGGACCTACGAGCAGTACTTC; abundance: few; v_gene: TRBV20-1; j_gene: TRBJ2-7; d_gene: TRBD1
CDR3aa: CASSFDRGGGKLFF; CDR3nt: TGTGCCAGCAGTTTTGACAGGGGTGGGGGAAAACTGTTTTTT; abundance: few; v_gene: TRBV12-3/TRBV12-4; j_gene: TRBJ1-4; d_gene: TRBD1
CDR3aa: CSASESRTSGSPQFF; CDR3nt: TGCAGTGCTAGTGAGTCGCGGACTAGCGGGAGCCCGCAGTTCTTC; abundance: NA; v_gene: TRBV20-1; j_gene: TRBJ2-1; d_gene: TRBD2
CDR3aa: CSARDRPRGLNTEAFF; CDR3nt: TGCAGTGCTAGAGATCGGCCCAGGGGACTGAACACTGAAGCTTTCTTT; abundance: few; v_gene: TRBV20-1; j_gene: TRBJ1-1; d_gene: NA
CDR3aa: CASREDYEQYF; CDR3nt: TGCGCCAGCAGAGAGGACTACGAGCAGTACTTC; abundance: NA; v_gene: TRBV10-2; j_gene: TRBJ2-7; d_gene: NA
CDR3aa: CATSRRLAGDGELFF; CDR3nt: TGTGCCACCAGCAGACGGCTAGCGGGAGACGGGGAGCTGTTTTTT; abundance: few; v_gene: TRBV15; j_gene: TRBJ2-2; d_gene: TRBD2
CDR3aa: CASSLWVEGNNEQFF; CDR3nt: TGTGCCAGCAGCTTGTGGGTGGAAGGTAACAATGAGCAGTTCTTC; abundance: NA; v_gene: TRBV5-6; j_gene: TRBJ2-1; d_gene: NA
CDR3aa: CASSSTSGSNEQYF; CDR3nt: TGTGCCAGCAGTTCTACTAGCGGGAGCAACGAGCAGTACTTC; abundance: many; v_gene: TRBV6-5; j_gene: TRBJ2-7; d_gene: TRBD2
CDR3aa: CASSEGREDTDTQYF; CDR3nt: TGTGCCAGCAGTGAAGGGCGGGAGGACACAGATACGCAGTATTTT; abundance: NA; v_gene: TRBV2; j_gene: TRBJ2-3; d_gene: TRBD2
CDR3aa: CASSQVWGQGGGTQYF; CDR3nt: TGTGCCAGCAGCCAAGTCTGGGGCCAGGGTGGAGGGACCCAGTACTTC; abundance: few; v_gene: TRBV3-1; j_gene: TRBJ2-5; d_gene: NA
CDR3aa: CASSLSTPTHNEQFF; CDR3nt: TGTGCCAGCAGTTTAAGTACTCCCACCCACAATGAGCAGTTCTTC; abundance: NA; v_gene: TRBV27; j_gene: TRBJ2-1; d_gene: NA
CDR3aa: CSAPDPSYEHYF; CDR3nt: TGCAGCGCTCCAGACCCCTCCTACGAGCATTACTTC; abundance: NA; v_gene: TRBV20-1; j_gene: TRBJ2-5; d_gene: NA
CDR3aa: CASSMWGDTGANVLTF; CDR3nt: TGTGCCAGCAGTATGTGGGGTGACACTGGGGCCAACGTCCTGACTTTC; abundance: NA; v_gene: TRBV27; j_gene: TRBJ2-6; d_gene: NA
CDR3aa: CSAEKLAIKQETQYF; CDR3nt: TGCAGTGCCGAGAAATTGGCGATCAAGCAAGAGACCCAGTACTTC; abundance: NA; v_gene: TRBV20-1; j_gene: TRBJ2-5; d_gene: NA
CDR3aa: CSVARASGQETQYF; CDR3nt: TGCAGCGTTGCAAGGGCTAGCGGGCAAGAGACCCAGTACTTC; abundance: many; v_gene: TRBV29-1; j_gene: TRBJ2-5; d_gene: TRBD2
CDR3aa: CASSRPGTGGVDTQYF; CDR3nt: TGTGCCAGCAGCAGACCCGGGACAGGGGGTGTAGATACGCAGTATTTT; abundance: NA; v_gene: TRBV7-9; j_gene: TRBJ2-3; d_gene: TRBD1
CDR3aa: CASSQPRGNQETQYF; CDR3nt: TGTGCCAGCAGCCAACCTCGGGGGAACCAAGAGACCCAGTACTTC; abundance: NA; v_gene: TRBV3-1; j_gene: TRBJ2-5; d_gene: NA
CDR3aa: CASSLALAGNGETQYF; CDR3nt: TGTGCCAGCAGCTTAGCCCTAGCGGGAAACGGTGAGACCCAGTACTTC; abundance: few; v_gene: TRBV7-9; j_gene: TRBJ2-5; d_gene: TRBD2
CDR3aa: CASSLGLQNQPQHF; CDR3nt: TGTGCCAGCAGTTTAGGGCTCCAGAATCAGCCCCAGCATTTT; abundance: many; v_gene: TRBV12-3/TRBV12-4; j_gene: TRBJ1-5; d_gene: NA
CDR3aa: CASSQGFRDTAYEQYF; CDR3nt: TGTGCCAGCAGTCAGGGCTTCCGGGACACAGCCTACGAGCAGTACTTC; abundance: few; v_gene: TRBV7-2; j_gene: TRBJ2-7; d_gene: NA
CDR3aa: CASSLEQGYYGYTF; CDR3nt: TGTGCCAGCAGCTTAGAACAGGGGTACTATGGCTACACCTTC; abundance: NA; v_gene: TRBV7-8; j_gene: TRBJ1-2; d_gene: TRBD1
CDR3aa: CASNPVRGSYNSPLHF; CDR3nt: TGTGCCAGCAACCCCGTAAGGGGCTCCTATAATTCACCCCTCCACTTT; abundance: NA; v_gene: TRBV6-1; j_gene: TRBJ1-6; d_gene: NA
CDR3aa: CASSTGQLYWNEQFF; CDR3nt: TGTGCCAGCAGCACCGGTCAGTTATATTGGAATGAGCAGTTCTTC; abundance: NA; v_gene: TRBV28; j_gene: TRBJ2-1; d_gene: NA
CDR3aa: CASSQGGLAGVYEQYF; CDR3nt: TGTGCCAGCAGCCAAGGGGGACTAGCGGGAGTATACGAGCAGTACTTC; abundance: NA; v_gene: TRBV3-1; j_gene: TRBJ2-7; d_gene: TRBD2